One sample yielded the 19 T cell receptor beta chains listed below, sequenced in a study of a mutant IDH1 vaccine in newly diagnosed glioma. These TCRs are of unknown antigen specificity. Time point denoted: week 47, end of study. Topical imiquimod accompanied each vaccine dose, which consisted of 300 ug of mutant IDH1 20-mer peptide. The method was immunoSEQ multiplex PCR; TCRdb's version includes in-frame clones alone and lacks a portion of them. The sample includes 40,000 to 45,000 clones, roughly 82% seen only once; the top ten take around a sixth. The sequences come from PBMCs, collected from a glioma patient whose treatment included an IDH1 peptide vaccine. The receptors come from a man between 18 and 35 years old with glioma. Some clones in this sample may be carry-over from other donors' samples.

V and J are TRBV5-1 and TRBJ2-7; 7 bases are shared with TRBD2. Germline CDR1 reads SGHRS; CDR2 reads YFSETQ. The CDR3 runs to 14 residues. The trim removed 3 bases at V and 1 base at J, leaving 4 bases unmatched. The CDR3 sequence: CASSSTAGSYEQYF. The DNA of the CDR3 is TGCGCCAGCAGCTCGACAGCGGGGTCCTACGAGCAGTACTTC. Based on the CDR3 plus reference TRBV5-1 and TRBJ2-7, the full variable domain is KAGVTQTPRYLIKTRGQQVTLSCSPISGHRSVSWYQQTPGQGLQFLFEYFSETQRNKGNFPGRFSGRQFSNSRSEMNVSTLELGDSALYLCASSSTAGSYEQYFGPGTRLTVT.

The chain links TRBV7-2 to TRBJ2-1, with D perhaps assigned TRBD1 or TRBD2 (5 bases each). This CDR3 has 16 amino acids. V lost 5 bases and J 7 bases, leaving 21 bases between the germline ends. The germline CDR1 and CDR2 sequences are SGHTA and FQGNSA. CDR3 amino acids: CASSPLPKGRVNEQFF. The CDR3 bases are TGTGCCAGCAGCCCGCTACCGAAGGGGAGAGTGAATGAGCAGTTCTTC. The full variable domain, its missing parts supplied by reference TRBV7-2 and TRBJ2-1, is GAGVSQSPSNKVTEKGKDVELRCDPISGHTALYWYRQSLGQGLEFLIYFQGNSAPDKSGLPSDRFSAERTGGSVSTLTIQRTQQEDSAVYLCASSPLPKGRVNEQFFGPGTRLTVL.

The chain employs TRBV19 and TRBJ2-2, with D unclear. Germline CDR1 LNHDA, CDR2 SQIVND (reference sequence). The CDR3 is made up of 14 amino acids. Trimming shortened V by 2 bases and J by 3 bases, and 7 bases separated the two germline ends. CDR3 in amino acids: CASSIYGDTGELFF. CDR3 nucleotides: TGTGCCAGTAGTATATACGGTGACACCGGGGAGCTGTTTTTT.

This clone was picked up a small number of times. The rearrangement links TRBV28 to TRBJ2-1; 11 positions match TRBD2. The length of the CDR3 is 16 residues. Germline trimming cut 6 bases from V and 3 bases from J; bases unmatched to any gene: 7. Germline CDR1 reads MDHEN; CDR2 reads SYDVKM. The CDR3 sequence is CASSSRLAGYYNEQFF. Written as DNA, the CDR3 is TGTGCCAGCAGCTCCCGACTAGCGGGGTACTACAATGAGCAGTTCTTC.

This chain links TRBV5-4 with TRBJ1-5; D perhaps matches TRBD1 (6 bases). The V end was cut by 0 bases, the J end by 2 bases, with 12 bases between. Germline V lookup: CDR1 SGHNT, CDR2 YYREEE (reference sequence). CDR3 length: 16 amino acids. CDR3 bases: TGTGCCAGCAGCTTGGATGGGGGCACGGGCAATCAGCCCCAGCATTTT. Protein sequence: CASSLDGGTGNQPQHF.

This chain's CDR3 is CAWIQRGHGEKLFF. The CDR3 DNA sequence: TGTGCCTGGATACAGAGGGGGCACGGGGAAAAACTGTTTTTT. J is TRBJ1-4 and V is TRBV30; TRBD1 aligns across 7 bases. Germline lookup yields CDR1 GTSNPN and CDR2 SVGIG (reference sequence). The CDR3 totals 14 residues. The ends lost 4 bases at V and 8 bases at J; junction bases unmatched: 10.

For the CDR3, the DNA is TGTGCCAGCAGGCCTCTGGGCACCCCCTTTAACACTGAAGCTTTCTTT. The encoded protein is CASRPLGTPFNTEAFF. V usage is TRBV28 and J usage is TRBJ1-1; D not certain. Germline V CDR1 and CDR2: MDHEN, SYDVKM. This CDR3 is built from 16 residues. V lost 6 bases and J lost 2, with 19 bases in between.

The CDR3 here is CASSQAVLGSYGYTF. The CDR3 bases are TGCGCCAGCAGCCAAGCGGTTTTGGGGTCCTATGGCTACACCTTC. The rearrangement joins TRBV4-3 to TRBJ1-2; D is unresolved. The CDR3 runs 15 residues. Looked up from germline, CDR1 is LGHNA and CDR2 is YSLEER. Deletions cut 1 base from V and 4 bases from J, with 13 bases between.

This clone occurred once. In this CDR3 the conserved last residue, phenylalanine or tryptophan, is missing, so a read error is likely. The DNA is omitted, as the CDR3 cannot be located on it reliably, and the CDR3 follows TCRdb's listing. The chain carries TRBV7-8 and TRBJ2-3. The germline V gene has CDR1 SGHVS and CDR2 FQNEAQ. The CDR3 sequence runs 16 residues, both termini included. CDR3 protein: CASSLVGQTNTDTQYL.

The J gene is TRBJ2-1, the V gene TRBV4-1; 7 nucleotides agree with TRBD2. The germline V gene encodes CDR1 MGHRA and CDR2 YSYEKL. The CDR3 is made up of 16 amino acids. V shed 1 base, J shed 1 base, and the junction held 4 bases outside the gene matches. DNA of the CDR3: TGCGCCAGCAGCCAAGCACTAGCGAGTTCCTACAATGAGCAGTTCTTC. Translated, it gives CASSQALASSYNEQFF.

V is TRBV19 and J is TRBJ2-3, with D unclear. The CDR3 contains 15 residues. V lost 3 bases to trimming and J lost 1 base, with 11 bases between them. The germline CDR1 and CDR2 sequences are LNHDA and SQIVND (reference sequence). The CDR3 DNA reads as TGTGCCAGTAGTATGACTGAGCTGCGCACAGATACGCAGTATTTT. Amino acids: CASSMTELRTDTQYF.

The J gene is TRBJ2-7, the V gene TRBV5-6; D ambiguous. The CDR3 is made up of 12 amino acids. Germline CDR1 is SGHDT and CDR2 is YYEEEE. Trimming left V 4 bases short and J 2 bases short, with 7 bases between. CDR3 in DNA: TGTGCCAGCAGCCTGACCCCCTACGAGCAGTACTTC. This translates into CASSLTPYEQYF.

This clone was seen just once. The rearrangement links TRBV7-2 to TRBJ2-7, with 8 bases fitting TRBD2. V lost 5 bases and J lost 3; bases outside the gene matches: 6. This CDR3 is 14 amino acids long. Germline CDR1 SGHTA, CDR2 FQGNSA. The DNA of the CDR3 is TGTGCCAGCAGCCCGACTAGCGTCTACTACGAGCAGTACTTC. This codes for CASSPTSVYYEQYF.

The chain links TRBV6-6 to TRBJ1-1; 7 nucleotides agree with TRBD1. The CDR3 extends over 12 amino acids. Unmatched junction bases numbered 7, after V lost 10 bases and J lost 5 bases. Germline V gives CDR1 MNHNY, CDR2 SVGAGI (reference sequence). The CDR3 DNA reads TGTGCCACCGACCAGACAGGGACTGAAGCTTTCTTT. It yields the protein CATDQTGTEAFF.

The sample holds one count of this clone. The chain couples TRBV7-9 to TRBJ1-6, with D perhaps matching TRBD1 (6 bases). This CDR3 has 14 residues. V was trimmed by 5 bases and J by 5 bases, leaving 10 bases between them. In germline, CDR1 is SEHNR, CDR2 FQNEAQ (reference sequence). For the CDR3, the DNA is TGTGCCAGCAGCACGGACAGAGATAATTCACCCCTCCACTTT. This encodes CASSTDRDNSPLHF.

The genes are TRBV6-5 and TRBJ2-1; D is uncertain. The CDR3 contains 15 residues. Germline CDR1 MNHEY, CDR2 SVGAGI. The ends were cut back, 2 bases at V and 3 bases at J, with 11 bases in the middle. This CDR3 reads CASSYGQLVYNEQFF. Written as DNA, the CDR3 is TGTGCCAGCAGTTACGGGCAGTTGGTCTACAATGAGCAGTTCTTC.

The chain has TRBV29-1 and TRBJ2-7, with a possible D match to TRBD2 (5 bases). Per the germline V gene, CDR1 is SQVTM and CDR2 is ANQGSEA. The CDR3 has 12 residues. V lost 4 bases, J lost 4 bases, and 11 bases lay in between. CDR3 in amino acids: CSVGARGYEQYF. In DNA form, the CDR3 reads TGCAGCGTTGGAGCACGAGGGTACGAGCAGTACTTC.

The chain recombines TRBV19 with TRBJ2-6; 7 nucleotides align to TRBD1. The germline V gene encodes CDR1 LNHDA and CDR2 SQIVND (reference sequence). The CDR3 is 18 amino acids. The ends lost 3 bases at V and 0 bases at J; junction bases unmatched: 8. CDR3 sequence reads: CASSISTGVISGANVLTF. In DNA, the CDR3 is TGTGCCAGTAGTATTAGTACAGGGGTTATCTCTGGGGCCAACGTCCTGACTTTC.

This clone was detected a few times. This chain joins TRBV11-2 and TRBJ1-1; no clear D gene. Germline values: CDR1 SGHAT, CDR2 FQNNGV. The ends were cut back, 1 base at V and 7 bases at J, with 10 bases in the middle. The CDR3 consists of 13 residues. DNA of the CDR3: TGTGCCAGCAGCTTAGTGAAGGGCGGTGAAGCTTTCTTT. Protein: CASSLVKGGEAFF. Filled out from reference TRBV11-2 and TRBJ1-1, the complete variable domain reads EAGVAQSPRYKIIEKRQSVAFWCNPISGHATLYWYQQILGQGPKLLIQFQNNGVVDDSQLPKDRFSAERLKGVDSTLKIQPAKLEDSAVYLCASSLVKGGEAFFGQGTRLTVV.